This T cell receptor beta chain originates from a study of post-analysis software for immune sequencing data. CDR3 length: 15 amino acids. V lost 5 bases to trimming and J lost 8 bases; unmatched junction nucleotides: 9. Study-wide points: Higher frequency in patients than in controls was seen for 5 or 6 TRBV segments, with TRBV5-6, TRBV5-1 and TRBV20-1 among them. For normalized Chao1 diversity, multiple sclerosis patients scored significantly lower than controls did.

A remark on this clonotype: The antigen remains undetermined.

Unique molecular identifiers featured in each of the TCR beta cDNA libraries. TCRdb redid the calling of the PCR reads with MiXCR, one entry per CDR3 protein. The data contain 750,000 to 950,000 distinct CDR3 sequences, approximately 50% of them singletons. The chain employs TRBV12-3 or TRBV12-4 and TRBJ2-1; 10 bases map to TRBD2. The sequencing input was blood. The clonotype was recovered from a girl between 5 and 17 years old with multiple sclerosis. CDR3 protein: CASSGPGLARYEQFF. CDR3 sequence (DNA): TGTGCCAGCAGTGGTCCGGGACTAGCGCGGTATGAGCAGTTCTTC.